The 17 T cell receptor beta chains listed next were all sequenced from one sample in a study of blood T cell repertoires in COVID-19. Only in-frame clones appear in the TCRdb table, and some are missing; sequencing was by immunoSEQ multiplex PCR. This table holds approximately 310,000 clones, more than 70% found once. Material: peripheral blood. The receptors derive from a woman aged 45-59 years who had recovered from COVID-19.

In its sample, this clone was seen once. The chain employs TRBV9 and TRBJ1-1, with no clear D. V lost 0 bases and J lost 11, with 14 bases in between. The CDR3 loop spans 13 amino acids. CDR1 is SGDLS, CDR2 YYNGEE, per germline. The CDR3 sequence: CASSVGPEIGAFF. Here the CDR3 DNA reads TGTGCCAGCAGCGTAGGGCCCGAGATCGGGGCTTTCTTT.

This clone was recorded a few times. The chain carries TRBV2 and TRBJ2-7, with 7 bases aligning to TRBD1. In germline, CDR1 is SNHLY, CDR2 FYNNEI. The J segment lost 1 base and the V segment lost 7 bases, leaving 1 base of the junction unmatched. CDR3 length: 12 amino acids. This CDR3 is CASTDRSYEQYF. Written as DNA, the CDR3 is TGTGCCAGCACGGACAGGTCCTACGAGCAGTACTTC.

The gene calls are TRBV6-4 and TRBJ1-4; D is perhaps TRBD1 (6 bases). From germline, CDR1 is MRHNA and CDR2 SNTAGT. V dropped 4 bases and J dropped 5 bases, with 8 bases sitting between them. The CDR3 extends over 13 amino acids. This CDR3 is CASSVTGNEKLFF. The CDR3, as DNA: TGTGCCAGCAGTGTAACAGGGAATGAAAAACTGTTTTTT.

This chain joins TRBV30 and TRBJ2-3; D unresolved. The CDR3 length is 16 residues. Germline-derived CDR1 and CDR2 are GTSNPN and SVGIG (reference sequence). The germline V and J ends were trimmed by 2 bases and 2 bases, with 17 bases remaining between them. CDR3 region: CAWSTERSLFTDTQYF. As DNA, the CDR3 is TGTGCCTGGAGTACTGAGAGAAGTCTGTTCACAGATACGCAGTATTTT.

V usage is TRBV5-1 and J usage is TRBJ2-1; 8 nucleotides match TRBD2. The CDR3 spans 15 residues. V lost 6 bases and J lost 5; bases outside the gene matches: 10. The germline V gene has CDR1 SGHRS and CDR2 YFSETQ. The CDR3 sequence: CASIKGPGLDNEQFF. CDR3 bases: TGCGCCAGCATCAAGGGACCGGGACTAGACAATGAGCAGTTCTTC.

The gene calls are TRBV19 and TRBJ1-1; no clear D gene. Germline V CDR1 and CDR2: LNHDA, SQIVND (reference sequence). With 6 bases removed from V and 8 bases from J, the gap between germline ends came to 16 bases. CDR3 length equals 13 residues. Written as DNA, the CDR3 is TGTGCCAGTAGCCCCCAGTCGCAAGTCGAAGCTTTCTTT. This sequence encodes CASSPQSQVEAFF. Full variable domain (remainder filled in from reference TRBV19 and TRBJ1-1): DGGITQSPKYLFRKEGQNVTLSCEQNLNHDAMYWYRQDPGQGLRLIYYSQIVNDFQKGDIAEGYSVSREKKESFPLTVTSAQKNPTAFYLCASSPQSQVEAFFGQGTRLTVV.

The chain links TRBV7-2 to TRBJ2-1; TRBD2 matches at 10 bases. After removal of 9 bases from V and 4 bases from J, the junction contained 6 bases not matched to a gene. CDR1 is SGHTA, CDR2 FQGNSA, per germline. The CDR3 has 14 residues. CDR3 nucleotides: TGTGCCAGTGCAGCGGGAGGGCCGTACAATGAGCAGTTCTTC. Protein sequence: CASAAGGPYNEQFF. The whole variable domain, filled in from reference TRBV7-2 and TRBJ2-1, reads GAGVSQSPSNKVTEKGKDVELRCDPISGHTALYWYRQSLGQGLEFLIYFQGNSAPDKSGLPSDRFSAERTGGSVSTLTIQRTQQEDSAVYLCASAAGGPYNEQFFGPGTRLTVL.

V is TRBV7-2 and J is TRBJ2-2; D is perhaps TRBD2 (6 bases). Per germline, CDR1 SGHTA and CDR2 FQGNSA. V was pared by 5 bases and J by 5 bases, with 15 bases between. This CDR3 region has 15 residues. In DNA form, the CDR3 reads TGTGCCAGCAGCCTGACTAGTTTACGGACCGGGGAGCTGTTTTTT. Residues: CASSLTSLRTGELFF.

This clone was observed a single time. This chain connects TRBV10-3 to TRBJ1-1, with D possibly being TRBD1 (6 bases). Germline V gives CDR1 ENHRY, CDR2 SYGVKD. Trimming left V 3 bases short and J 6 bases short, with 8 bases between. This CDR3 contains 12 residues. The CDR3 coding sequence is TGTGCCATCAGTGAAGGGGGGGCTGAAGCTTTCTTT. It yields the protein CAISEGGAEAFF.

The V and J genes are TRBV29-1 and TRBJ2-3; D might be TRBD2 (5 bases). The CDR3 has 11 residues. Germline CDR1 reads SQVTM; CDR2 reads ANQGSEA. Trimming pared 8 bases from V and 4 bases from J, leaving 10 bases between. The CDR3 DNA reads TGCAGCTGCACGGGGTCAGATACGCAGTATTTT. Amino acid sequence: CSCTGSDTQYF.

J is TRBJ1-2 and V is TRBV28, with 10 bases identical to TRBD1. Losses at the gene ends were 4 bases for V and 7 bases for J; bases not matched to a gene: 12. CDR1 is MDHEN, CDR2 SYDVKM, per germline. The CDR3 has 16 amino acids. In DNA form, the CDR3 reads TGTGCCAGCAGTTCGTCCGGGACAGGGGTAACGACTGGCTACACCTTC. Protein product: CASSSSGTGVTTGYTF.

This chain uses TRBV19 with TRBJ1-1; TRBD1 agrees at 8 bases. The CDR3 covers 14 residues. Germline lookup yields CDR1 LNHDA and CDR2 SQIVND (reference sequence). J was trimmed by 5 bases and V by 3 bases; bases with no gene match: 5. CDR3 DNA sequence: TGTGCCAGTAGTATCCAGGGGGCGCGGACTGAAGCTTTCTTT. Translating gives CASSIQGARTEAFF.

This chain joins TRBV28 and TRBJ2-7; 9 bases match TRBD1. The CDR3 extends over 14 amino acids. Germline loops: CDR1 MDHEN, CDR2 SYDVKM. The V segment lost 4 bases and the J segment 7 bases; nucleotides outside the gene matches: 8. CDR3 residues: CASSSAGQGPEQYF. CDR3 DNA: TGTGCCAGCAGTTCTGCAGGACAGGGGCCGGAGCAGTACTTC.

The V gene is TRBV30, the J gene TRBJ2-3; the D gene is possibly TRBD1 (6 bases). CDR1 GTSNPN and CDR2 SVGIG come from the germline V gene (reference sequence). The CDR3 spans 14 residues. Trimming removed 3 bases from V and 0 bases from J, with 10 bases in between. CDR3 coding DNA: TGTGCCTGGAGAATTCAGGGGAGCACAGATACGCAGTATTTT. It translates to CAWRIQGSTDTQYF.

The V and J genes are TRBV18 and TRBJ2-2; D not certain. CDR1 and CDR2 (germline): KGHSH, LQKENI. With 3 bases removed from V and 0 bases from J, the gap between germline ends came to 5 bases. This CDR3 has 14 amino acids. The CDR3 reads CASSPVANTGELFF. The DNA of the CDR3 is TGTGCCAGCTCACCTGTAGCGAACACCGGGGAGCTGTTTTTT.

The V call is TRBV5-1, the J call TRBJ1-3; D is ambiguous. The CDR3 is 14 amino acids. V was clipped by 1 base and J by 4 bases, with 9 bases between them. The germline gives CDR1 SGHRS, CDR2 YFSETQ. CDR3 region: CASSLQTGGNTIYF. The CDR3 region has the DNA TGCGCCAGCAGCTTGCAAACGGGAGGAAACACCATATATTTT.

The genes are TRBV28 and TRBJ2-7; 9 bases align to TRBD1. Trimming took 7 bases from V and 2 from J; bases not matched to a gene: 12. This CDR3 spans 16 amino acids. Per the germline V gene, CDR1 is MDHEN and CDR2 is SYDVKM. The CDR3 DNA reads TGTGCCAGCAACACTCGGGACAGGGAGTCCCCCTACGAGCAGTACTTC. This gives the protein CASNTRDRESPYEQYF.